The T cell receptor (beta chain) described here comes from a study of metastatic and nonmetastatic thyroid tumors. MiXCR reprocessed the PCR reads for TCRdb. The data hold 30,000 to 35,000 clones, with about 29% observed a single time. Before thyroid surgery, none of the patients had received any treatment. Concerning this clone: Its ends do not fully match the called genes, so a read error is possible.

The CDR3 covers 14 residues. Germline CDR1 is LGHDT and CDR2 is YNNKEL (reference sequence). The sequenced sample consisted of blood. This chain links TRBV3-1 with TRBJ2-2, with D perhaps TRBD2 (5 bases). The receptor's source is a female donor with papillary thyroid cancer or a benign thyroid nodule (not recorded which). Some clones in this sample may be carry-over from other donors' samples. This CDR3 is CASSPHSHTGELVF. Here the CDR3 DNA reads TGTGCCAGCAGCCCACATAGTCACACCGGGGAGCTCGTTTTT.